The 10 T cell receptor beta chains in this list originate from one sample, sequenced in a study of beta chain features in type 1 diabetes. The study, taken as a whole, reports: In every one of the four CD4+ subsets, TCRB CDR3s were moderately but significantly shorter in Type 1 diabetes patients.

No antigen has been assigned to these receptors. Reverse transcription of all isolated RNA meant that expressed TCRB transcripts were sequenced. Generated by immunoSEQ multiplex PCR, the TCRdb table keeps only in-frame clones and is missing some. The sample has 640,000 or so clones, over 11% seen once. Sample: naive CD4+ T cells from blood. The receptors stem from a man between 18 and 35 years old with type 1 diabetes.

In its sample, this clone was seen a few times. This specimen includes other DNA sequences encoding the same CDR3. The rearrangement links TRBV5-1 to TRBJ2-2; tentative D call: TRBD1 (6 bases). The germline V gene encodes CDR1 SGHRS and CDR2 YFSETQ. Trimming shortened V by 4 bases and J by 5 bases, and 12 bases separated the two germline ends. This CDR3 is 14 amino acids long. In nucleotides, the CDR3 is TGCGCCAGCAGCCTGACAGGCTTTACCGGGGAGCTGTTTTTT. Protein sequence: CASSLTGFTGELFF.

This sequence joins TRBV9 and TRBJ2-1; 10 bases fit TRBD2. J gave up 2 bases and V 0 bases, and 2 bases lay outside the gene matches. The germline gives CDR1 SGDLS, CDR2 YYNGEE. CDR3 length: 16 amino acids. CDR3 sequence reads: CASSVGTSGAYNEQFF. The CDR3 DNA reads TGTGCCAGCAGCGTAGGAACTAGCGGGGCCTACAATGAGCAGTTCTTC.

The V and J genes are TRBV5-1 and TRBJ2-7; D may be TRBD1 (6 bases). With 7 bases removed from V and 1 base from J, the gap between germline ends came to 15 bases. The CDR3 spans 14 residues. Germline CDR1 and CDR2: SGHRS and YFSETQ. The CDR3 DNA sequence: TGCGCCAGCGGAACCACAGGGATATCCTACGAGCAGTACTTC. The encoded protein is CASGTTGISYEQYF.

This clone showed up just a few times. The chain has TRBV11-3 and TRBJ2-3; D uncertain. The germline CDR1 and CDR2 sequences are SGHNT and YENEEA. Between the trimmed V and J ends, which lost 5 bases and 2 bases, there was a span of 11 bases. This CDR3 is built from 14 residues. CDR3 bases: TGTGCCAGCAGCATTAGTTCGGACACAGATACGCAGTATTTT. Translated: CASSISSDTDTQYF.

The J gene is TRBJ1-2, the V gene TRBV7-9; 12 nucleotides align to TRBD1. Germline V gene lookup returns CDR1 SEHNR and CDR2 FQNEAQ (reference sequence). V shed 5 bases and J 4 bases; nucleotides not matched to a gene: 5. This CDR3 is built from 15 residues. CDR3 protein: CASSPEGQGAYGYTF. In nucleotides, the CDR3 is TGTGCCAGCAGCCCCGAGGGACAGGGGGCCTATGGCTACACCTTC.

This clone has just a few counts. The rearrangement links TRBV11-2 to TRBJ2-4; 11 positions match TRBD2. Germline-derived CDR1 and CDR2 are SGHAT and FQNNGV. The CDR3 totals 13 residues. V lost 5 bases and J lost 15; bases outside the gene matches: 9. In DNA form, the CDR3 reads TGTGCCAGCAGCGCCTTAGCGGGAGGGCCCCGGTACTTC. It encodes CASSALAGGPRYF.

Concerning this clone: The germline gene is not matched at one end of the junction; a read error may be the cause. The CDR3 loop is CASSLVGANTGELFF. For the CDR3, the DNA is TGTGCTAGCAGCTTAGTAGGGGCGAACACCGGGGAGCTGTTTTTT. V gene TRBV7-7 combines with J gene TRBJ2-2; D may be TRBD1 (5 bases). The germline V gene has CDR1 SSHAT and CDR2 FNYEAQ (reference sequence). The CDR3 is 15 residues long.

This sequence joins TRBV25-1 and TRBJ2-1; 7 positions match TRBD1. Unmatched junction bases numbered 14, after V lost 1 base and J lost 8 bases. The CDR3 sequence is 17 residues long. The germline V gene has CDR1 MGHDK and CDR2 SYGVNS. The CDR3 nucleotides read TGTGCCAGCAGTGAATTAGGAAGACAGGGTGTGGAAGATGAGCAGTTCTTC. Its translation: CASSELGRQGVEDEQFF. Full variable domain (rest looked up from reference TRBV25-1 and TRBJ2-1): EADIYQTPRYLVIGTGKKITLECSQTMGHDKMYWYQQDPGMELHLIHYSYGVNSTEKGDLSSESTVSRIRTEHFPLTLESARPSHTSQYLCASSELGRQGVEDEQFFGPGTRLTVL.

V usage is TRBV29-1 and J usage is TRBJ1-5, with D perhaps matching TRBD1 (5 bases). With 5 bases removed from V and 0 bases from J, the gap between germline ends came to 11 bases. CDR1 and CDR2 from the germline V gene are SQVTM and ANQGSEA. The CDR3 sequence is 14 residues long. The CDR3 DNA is TGCAGCGTTTTGGACACCGATAGCAATCAGCCCCAGCATTTT. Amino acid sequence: CSVLDTDSNQPQHF.

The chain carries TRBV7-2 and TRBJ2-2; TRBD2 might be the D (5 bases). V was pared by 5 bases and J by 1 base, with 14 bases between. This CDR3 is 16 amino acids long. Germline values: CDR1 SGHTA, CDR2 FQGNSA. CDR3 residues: CASSLRADLNTGELFF. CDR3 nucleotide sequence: TGTGCCAGCAGCCTGCGAGCGGATTTGAACACCGGGGAGCTGTTTTTT.